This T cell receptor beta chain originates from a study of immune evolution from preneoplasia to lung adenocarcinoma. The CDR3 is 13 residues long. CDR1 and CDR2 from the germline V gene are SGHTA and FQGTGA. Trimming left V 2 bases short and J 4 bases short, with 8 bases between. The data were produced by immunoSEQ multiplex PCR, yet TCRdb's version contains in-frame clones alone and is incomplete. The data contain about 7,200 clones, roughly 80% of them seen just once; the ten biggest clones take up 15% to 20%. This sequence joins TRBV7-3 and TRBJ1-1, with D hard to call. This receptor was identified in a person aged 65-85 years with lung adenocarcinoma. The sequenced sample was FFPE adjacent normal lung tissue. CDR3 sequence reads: CASSLLGSTEAFF. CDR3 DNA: TGTGCCAGCAGCTTACTTGGCAGCACTGAAGCTTTCTTT.